The TCR beta chain described here comes from a study of OX40 agonist ivuxolimab in advanced cancers. Background on the study: Of mixed ages from about 20 to 80 and averaging around 60 years, the group was about 80% male.

Some clones are missing from TCRdb's copy, which holds only in-frame ones; the method was immunoSEQ multiplex PCR. Altogether approximately 82,000 clones are present, 90% to 95% being singletons, with the ten largest covering about 20%. Germline V gives CDR1 SEHNR, CDR2 FQNEAQ (reference sequence). V was clipped by 5 bases and J by 5 bases, with 9 bases between them. The CDR3 consists of 13 residues. This receptor was obtained from an adult with an advanced solid tumor such as melanoma, head and neck, liver or kidney cancer. The V and J genes are TRBV7-9 and TRBJ1-4; D is unclear. Sequencing was performed on CD4+ or CD8+ T cells sorted from blood, taken in a trial of the OX40 agonist ivuxolimab. This CDR3 reads CASSLQVNEKLFF. CDR3 sequence (DNA): TGTGCCAGCAGCCTCCAGGTGAATGAAAAACTGTTTTTT. The full variable domain, its missing parts supplied by reference TRBV7-9 and TRBJ1-4, is DTGVSQNPRHKITKRGQNVTFRCDPISEHNRLYWYRQTLGQGPEFLTYFQNEAQLEKSRLLSDRFSAERPKGSFSTLEIQRTEQGDSAMYLCASSLQVNEKLFFGSGTQLSVL.